These 8 T cell receptor beta chains share one sample of origin, sequenced in a study of T cells after yellow fever vaccination. TCRdb re-called the 5' RACE reads with MiXCR, one entry per CDR3 protein. The sample has approximately 510,000 distinct CDR3 sequences, just over 20% seen once. Sequenced here: PBMCs, sampled about 20 days after the first yellow fever vaccination. The receptors were gathered from a man younger than 35 who received the YFV17D yellow fever vaccine.

The chain recombines TRBV4-3 with TRBJ1-4, with unresolved D. Looked up from germline, CDR1 is LGHNA and CDR2 is YSLEER. V was trimmed by 3 bases and J by 4 bases, leaving 12 bases between them. The length of the CDR3 is 15 residues. The chain's CDR3 is CASSQVPGFNEKLFF. The CDR3 nucleotides read TGCGCCAGCAGCCAGGTCCCGGGGTTTAATGAAAAACTGTTTTTT.

This clonotype was counted between two and nine times. CDR3 bases: TGTGCCAGCAGCCCTGGAACTAGCGGGGTTAGCACAGATACGCAGTATTTT. Amino acids: CASSPGTSGVSTDTQYF. V and J are TRBV12-3 or TRBV12-4 and TRBJ2-3, with TRBD2 identical over 10 bases. CDR3 length: 17 residues. The V segment lost 6 bases and the J segment 0 bases; nucleotides outside the gene matches: 9.

The CDR3 DNA reads as TGTGCCAGCAGCTCCGGACCGGCAGGTGGCTACACCTTC. This translates into CASSSGPAGGYTF. The genes are TRBV13 and TRBJ1-2; D remains unclear. There are 13 residues in the CDR3. Between the trimmed V and J ends, which lost 4 bases and 7 bases, there was a span of 13 bases. Germline CDR1 is PRHDT and CDR2 is FYEKMQ (reference sequence).

CDR3 DNA: TGTGCCAGCAGCTTGGTGGGACAGAGGGAGCAGTACGTC. Its translation: CASSLVGQREQYV. The chain carries TRBV5-4 and TRBJ2-7; 7 bases agree with TRBD1. The junction had 4 bases not matched to a gene; V was cut back by 0 bases and J by 7 bases. Germline V CDR1 and CDR2: SGHNT, YYREEE (reference sequence). This CDR3 has 13 residues.

V is TRBV23-1 and J is TRBJ1-5, with D tentatively TRBD1 (5 bases). TRBV23-1 counts as an open reading frame of uncertain function. This CDR3 region has 16 residues. Trimming stripped 4 bases from V and 7 bases from J, with 20 bases between. CDR3 sequence reads: CASSRTGRTGEQPQHF. CDR3 in DNA: TGCGCCAGCAGTCGAACCGGGAGAACGGGGGAACAGCCCCAGCATTTT.

This clonotype occurred once. The chain combines TRBV5-1 with TRBJ1-6; 11 bases fit TRBD1. Trimming took 4 bases from V and 5 from J; bases not matched to a gene: 2. The germline V gene has CDR1 SGHRS and CDR2 YFSETQ. There are 15 residues in the CDR3. The CDR3 is CASSRDRGDNSPLHF. In DNA form, the CDR3 reads TGCGCCAGCAGCAGGGACAGGGGGGATAATTCACCCCTCCACTTT. Using reference TRBV5-1 and TRBJ1-6 for the parts outside the CDR3, the full variable domain is KAGVTQTPRYLIKTRGQQVTLSCSPISGHRSVSWYQQTPGQGLQFLFEYFSETQRNKGNFPGRFSGRQFSNSRSEMNVSTLELGDSALYLCASSRDRGDNSPLHFGNGTRLTVT.

This chain links TRBV7-2 with TRBJ1-2, with D unclear. The CDR3 runs to 13 residues. V dropped 3 bases and J dropped 6 bases, with 11 bases sitting between them. From germline, CDR1 is SGHTA and CDR2 FQGNSA. Here the CDR3 reads CASSFSTENGYTF. As DNA, the CDR3 is TGTGCCAGCAGCTTCTCGACGGAAAATGGCTACACCTTC.

This clonotype was counted a few times. As DNA, the CDR3 is TGTGCCAGCAGTTACTCGATACAGAGGAGGTACAATGAGCAGTTCTTC. Translation gives CASSYSIQRRYNEQFF. This sequence joins TRBV6-5 and TRBJ2-1; D may be TRBD2 (5 bases). Trimming pared 0 bases from V and 4 bases from J, leaving 13 bases between. The CDR3 extends over 16 amino acids. Germline CDR1 is MNHEY and CDR2 is SVGAGI.